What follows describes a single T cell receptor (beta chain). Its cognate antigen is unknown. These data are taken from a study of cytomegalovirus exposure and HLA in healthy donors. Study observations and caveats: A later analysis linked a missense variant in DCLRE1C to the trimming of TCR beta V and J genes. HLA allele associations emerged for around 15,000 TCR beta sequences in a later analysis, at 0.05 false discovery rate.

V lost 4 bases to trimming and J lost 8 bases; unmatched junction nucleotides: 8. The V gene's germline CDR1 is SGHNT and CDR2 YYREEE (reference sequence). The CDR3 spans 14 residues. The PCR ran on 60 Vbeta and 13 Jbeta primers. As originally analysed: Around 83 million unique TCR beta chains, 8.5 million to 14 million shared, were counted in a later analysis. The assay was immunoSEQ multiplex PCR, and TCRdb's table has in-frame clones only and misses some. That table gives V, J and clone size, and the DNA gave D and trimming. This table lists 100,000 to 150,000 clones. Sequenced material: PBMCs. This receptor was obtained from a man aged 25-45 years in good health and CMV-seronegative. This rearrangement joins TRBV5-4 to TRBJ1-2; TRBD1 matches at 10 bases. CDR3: CASSHDRGLDGYTF. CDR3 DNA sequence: TGTGCCAGCAGCCACGACAGGGGGCTCGACGGCTACACCTTC.